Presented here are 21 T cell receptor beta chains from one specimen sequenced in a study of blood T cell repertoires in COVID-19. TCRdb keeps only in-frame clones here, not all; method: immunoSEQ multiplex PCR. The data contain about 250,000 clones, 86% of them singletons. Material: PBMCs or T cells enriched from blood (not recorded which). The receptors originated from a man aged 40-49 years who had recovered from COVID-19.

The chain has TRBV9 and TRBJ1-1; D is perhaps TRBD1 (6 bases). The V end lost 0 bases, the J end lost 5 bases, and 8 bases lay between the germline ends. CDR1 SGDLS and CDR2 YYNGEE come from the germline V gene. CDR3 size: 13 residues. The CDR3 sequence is CASSVAGETEAFF. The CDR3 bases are TGTGCCAGCAGCGTAGCAGGGGAGACTGAAGCTTTCTTT.

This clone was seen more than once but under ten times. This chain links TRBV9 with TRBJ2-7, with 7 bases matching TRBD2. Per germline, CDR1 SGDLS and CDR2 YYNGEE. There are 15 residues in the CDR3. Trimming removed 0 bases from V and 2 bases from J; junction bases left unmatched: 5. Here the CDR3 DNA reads TGTGCCAGCAGCGTAGAGAGCGGGACCCCCTACGAGCAGTACTTC. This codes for CASSVESGTPYEQYF.

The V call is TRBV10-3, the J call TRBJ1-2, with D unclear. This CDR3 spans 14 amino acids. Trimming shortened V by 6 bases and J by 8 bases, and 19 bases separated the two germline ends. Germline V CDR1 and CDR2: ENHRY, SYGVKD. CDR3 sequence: CAIRPPIRGYGYTF. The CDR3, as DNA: TGTGCCATCAGGCCCCCGATTCGCGGTTACGGCTACACCTTC.

DNA for the CDR3: TGTGCCAGCAGTTCCGGACAGGGGCGGACTGAAGCTTTCTTT. Translated: CASSSGQGRTEAFF. V and J are TRBV27 and TRBJ1-1, with TRBD1 identical over 9 bases. The CDR3 length is 14 residues. V lost 4 bases, J lost 5 bases, and 5 bases stayed unmatched. Germline assignment: CDR1 MNHEY and CDR2 SMNVEV (reference sequence).

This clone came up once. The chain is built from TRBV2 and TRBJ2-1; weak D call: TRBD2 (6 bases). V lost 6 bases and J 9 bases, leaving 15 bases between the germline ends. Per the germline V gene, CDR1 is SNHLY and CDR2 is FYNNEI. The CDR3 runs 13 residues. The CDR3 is CASSGTLVGEQFF. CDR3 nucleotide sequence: TGTGCCAGCAGCGGGACTTTGGTCGGTGAGCAGTTCTTC.

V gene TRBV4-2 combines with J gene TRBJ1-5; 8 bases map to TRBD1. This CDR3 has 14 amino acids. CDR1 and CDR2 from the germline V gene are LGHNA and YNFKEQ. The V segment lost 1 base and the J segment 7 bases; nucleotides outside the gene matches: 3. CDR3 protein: CASSQATGGQPQHF. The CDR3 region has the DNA TGTGCCAGCAGCCAAGCCACAGGGGGACAGCCCCAGCATTTT.

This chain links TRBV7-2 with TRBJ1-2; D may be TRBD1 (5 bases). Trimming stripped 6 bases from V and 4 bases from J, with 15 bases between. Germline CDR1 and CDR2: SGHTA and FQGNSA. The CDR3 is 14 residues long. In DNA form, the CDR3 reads TGTGCCAGCAGAACAGTAGCAGGGCCCTATGGCTACACCTTC. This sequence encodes CASRTVAGPYGYTF.

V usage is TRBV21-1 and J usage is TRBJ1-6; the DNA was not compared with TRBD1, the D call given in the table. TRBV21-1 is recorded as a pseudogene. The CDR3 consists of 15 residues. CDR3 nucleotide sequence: TGTGCCAGCAGCAGTCAGTGTGTATATAATTCACCCCTCCACTTT. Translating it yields CASSSQCVYNSPLHF.

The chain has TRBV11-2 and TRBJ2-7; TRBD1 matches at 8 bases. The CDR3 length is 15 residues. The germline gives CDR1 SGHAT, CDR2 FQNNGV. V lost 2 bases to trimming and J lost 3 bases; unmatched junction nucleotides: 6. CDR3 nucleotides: TGTGCCAGCAGCTTATTTCGGGGACAGGTCTACGAGCAGTACTTC. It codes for CASSLFRGQVYEQYF.

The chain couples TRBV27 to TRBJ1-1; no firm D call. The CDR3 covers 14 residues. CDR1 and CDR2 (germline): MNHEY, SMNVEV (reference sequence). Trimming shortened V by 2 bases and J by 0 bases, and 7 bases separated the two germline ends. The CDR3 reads CASSLGRLNTEAFF. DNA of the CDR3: TGTGCCAGCAGTTTAGGCAGATTGAACACTGAAGCTTTCTTT.

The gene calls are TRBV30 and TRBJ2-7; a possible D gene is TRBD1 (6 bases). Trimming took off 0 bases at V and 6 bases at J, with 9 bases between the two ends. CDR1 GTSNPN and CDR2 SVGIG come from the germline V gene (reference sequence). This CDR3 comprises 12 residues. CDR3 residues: CAWSVTGIEQYF. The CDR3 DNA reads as TGTGCCTGGAGTGTAACAGGGATCGAGCAGTACTTC.

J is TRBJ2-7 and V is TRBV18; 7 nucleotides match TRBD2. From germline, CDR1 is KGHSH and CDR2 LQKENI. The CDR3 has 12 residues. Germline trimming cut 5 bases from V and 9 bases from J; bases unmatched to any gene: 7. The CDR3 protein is CASSWDYNSQYF. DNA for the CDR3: TGTGCCAGCTCATGGGACTACAATTCGCAGTACTTC. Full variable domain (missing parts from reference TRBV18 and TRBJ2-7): NAGVMQNPRHLVRRRGQEARLRCSPMKGHSHVYWYRQLPEEGLKFMVYLQKENIIDESGMPKERFSAEFPKEGPSILRIQQVVRGDSAAYFCASSWDYNSQYFGPGTRLTVT.

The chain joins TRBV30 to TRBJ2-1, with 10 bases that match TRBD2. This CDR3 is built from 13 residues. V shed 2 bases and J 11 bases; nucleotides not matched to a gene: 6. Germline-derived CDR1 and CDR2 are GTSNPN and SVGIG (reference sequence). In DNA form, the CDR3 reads TGTGCCTGGAGTTTTGGACTAGCGGAGCAGCAGTTCTTC. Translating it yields CAWSFGLAEQQFF. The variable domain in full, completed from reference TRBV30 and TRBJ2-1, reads SQTIHQWPATLVQPVGSPLSLECTVEGTSNPNLYWYRQAAGRGLQLLFYSVGIGQISSEVPQNLSASRPQDRQFILSSKKLLLSDSGFYLCAWSFGLAEQQFFGPGTRLTVL.

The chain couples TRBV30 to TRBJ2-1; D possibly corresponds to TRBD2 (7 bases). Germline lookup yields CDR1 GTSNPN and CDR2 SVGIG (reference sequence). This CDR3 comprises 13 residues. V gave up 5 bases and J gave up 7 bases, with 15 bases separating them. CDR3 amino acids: CAWLGGAQNEQFF. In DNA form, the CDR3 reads TGTGCCTGGCTAGGGGGGGCCCAAAATGAGCAGTTCTTC.

The chain's CDR3 is CASGLGAGGGVGEQFF. The CDR3 DNA follows: TGTGCTAGTGGTTTAGGAGCGGGAGGGGGCGTGGGCGAGCAGTTCTTC. The chain carries TRBV12-5 and TRBJ2-1; 10 nucleotides line up with TRBD2. From germline, CDR1 is LGHNT and CDR2 FRNRAP. Unmatched junction bases numbered 12, after V lost 3 bases and J lost 10 bases. The CDR3 has 16 amino acids.

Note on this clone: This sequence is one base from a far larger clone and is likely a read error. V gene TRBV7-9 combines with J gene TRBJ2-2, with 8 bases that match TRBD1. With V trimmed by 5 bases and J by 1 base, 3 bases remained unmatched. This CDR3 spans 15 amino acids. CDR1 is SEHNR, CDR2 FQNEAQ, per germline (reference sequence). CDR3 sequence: CASSAGTGNTGELFF. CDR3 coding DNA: TGTGCCAGCAGCGCCGGGACAGGGAACACCGGGGAGCTGTTTTTT.

DNA of the CDR3: TGTGCCACCAGTGATCGTCGACTAGCGCAAGAGACCCAGTACTTC. This encodes CATSDRRLAQETQYF. The rearrangement joins TRBV24-1 to TRBJ2-5; 8 bases are a match to TRBD2. This CDR3 spans 15 amino acids. The V and J ends lost 3 bases and 2 bases, in that order; junction bases with no gene match: 4. Germline lookup yields CDR1 KGHDR and CDR2 SFDVKD.

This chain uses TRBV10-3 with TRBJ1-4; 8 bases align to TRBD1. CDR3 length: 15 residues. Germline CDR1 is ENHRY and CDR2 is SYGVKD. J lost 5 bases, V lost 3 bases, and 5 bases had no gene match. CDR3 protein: CAISDSTGENEKLFF. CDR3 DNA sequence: TGTGCCATCAGTGATTCGACAGGGGAAAATGAAAAACTGTTTTTT.

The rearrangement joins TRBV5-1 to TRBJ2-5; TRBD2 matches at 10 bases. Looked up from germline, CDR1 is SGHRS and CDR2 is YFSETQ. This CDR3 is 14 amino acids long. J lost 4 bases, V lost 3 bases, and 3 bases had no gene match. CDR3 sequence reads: CASSSGTSAETQYF. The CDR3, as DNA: TGCGCCAGCAGCTCGGGGACTAGCGCAGAGACCCAGTACTTC.

The CDR3, as DNA: TGTGCCAGCAGGCCCACAGGGGACGGGCACACTGAAGCTTTCTTT. Its translation is CASRPTGDGHTEAFF. The chain couples TRBV28 to TRBJ1-1; TRBD1 matches at 7 bases. The length of the CDR3 is 15 residues. V trimming: 6 bases; J trimming: 3 bases; junction bases outside the gene matches: 10. The germline V gene has CDR1 MDHEN and CDR2 SYDVKM.

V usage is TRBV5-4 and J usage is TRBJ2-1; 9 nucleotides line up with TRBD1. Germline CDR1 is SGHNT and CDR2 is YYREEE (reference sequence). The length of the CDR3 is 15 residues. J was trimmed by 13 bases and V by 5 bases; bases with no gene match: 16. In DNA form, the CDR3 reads TGTGCCAGCAGGGGGGACAGGGCCTCTGGGGTGGAACAGTTCTTC. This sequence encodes CASRGDRASGVEQFF. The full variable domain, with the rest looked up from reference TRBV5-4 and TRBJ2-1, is ETGVTQSPTHLIKTRGQQVTLRCSSQSGHNTVSWYQQALGQGPQFIFQYYREEENGRGNFPPRFSGLQFPNYSSELNVNALELDDSALYLCASRGDRASGVEQFFGPGTRLTVL.